Listed below are T cell receptor beta chains from one sample, sequenced in a study of breast tumors, draining lymph nodes, adjacent tissues. TCRdb itself ran the multiplex PCR reads through MiXCR, one entry per CDR3 protein. Among more than 250,000 distinct CDR3 sequences, 30% were seen once, and the ten largest hold roughly 1.1%. Specimen: axillary lymph node tissue. Every receptor here comes from a female donor with breast cancer. Some clones in this sample may be carry-over from other donors' samples. CDR3s include the opening cysteine and the closing phenylalanine or tryptophan. D genes are given only for firm matches. Clone size appears in some rows only: once, few, many, or a class for an expanded clone.

j_call	clone_size	d_call	v_call	cdr3_aa	cdr3_nt
TRBJ2-7	many	.	TRBV2	CASSEWSSYEQYF	TGTGCCAGCAGTGAGTGGAGCTCCTACGAGCAGTACTTC
TRBJ2-1	many	.	TRBV15	CATSREIDPSYNEQFF	TGTGCCACCAGCAGAGAAATCGACCCCAGTTACAATGAGCAGTTCTTC
TRBJ2-2	many	.	TRBV7-2	CASSLALTGAGELFF	TGTGCCAGCAGCTTAGCGCTCACTGGTGCCGGGGAGCTGTTTTTT
TRBJ1-2	many	.	TRBV18	CASSPPNGMGTF	TGTGCCAGCTCACCACCGAACGGGATGGGCACCTTC
TRBJ1-2	many	TRBD1	TRBV11-2	CASSYPGGYGYTF	TGTGCCAGCAGCTATCCAGGGGGGTATGGCTACACCTTC
TRBJ1-6	.	.	TRBV7-6	CASSLGAGSLHF	TGTGCCAGCAGCCTAGGGGCGGGCTCCCTCCACTTT
TRBJ2-7	many	TRBD2	TRBV5-6	CASKGTSSYEQYF	TGTGCCAGCAAGGGGACTAGTTCCTACGAGCAGTACTTC
TRBJ2-7	few	.	TRBV28	CASGWEQYF	TGTGCCAGCGGTTGGGAGCAGTACTTC
TRBJ2-3	many	.	TRBV5-8	CASRSGTPSTDTQYF	TGTGCCAGCAGGTCCGGGACACCTAGCACAGATACGCAGTATTTT
TRBJ1-2	.	.	TRBV7-3	CASSHGYTF	TGTGCCAGCAGCCATGGCTACACCTTC
TRBJ1-2	.	.	TRBV29-1	CSVELGNSGNTF	TGCAGCGTTGAACTGGGTAACTCTGGAAACACCTTC
TRBJ2-1	many	TRBD2	TRBV7-6	CASSHTLGLAANEQFF	TGTGCCAGCAGCCACACCCTCGGACTAGCGGCCAATGAGCAGTTCTTC
TRBJ2-5	many	.	TRBV5-4	CASSSEGRPTLQETQYF	TGTGCCAGCAGCTCCGAAGGTAGACCTACCTTACAAGAGACCCAGTACTTC
TRBJ2-1	few	TRBD2	TRBV6-1	CASSARVAGGGDEQFF	TGTGCCAGCAGTGCTCGAGTAGCGGGAGGTGGGGATGAGCAGTTCTTC
TRBJ2-5	many	.	TRBV18	CASSPPGKADETQYF	TGTGCCAGCTCACCACCGGGCAAAGCGGATGAGACCCAGTACTTC
TRBJ2-1	many	.	TRBV25-1	CASSESTVLEFF	TGTGCCAGCAGTGAATCCACGGTTCTAGAGTTCTTC
TRBJ2-7	many	.	TRBV4-3	CASSQGSSVSYEQYF	TGCGCCAGCAGCCAAGGGAGCTCGGTGTCCTACGAGCAGTACTTC
TRBJ2-2	many	.	TRBV6-5	CASSYSRGYGGELFF	TGTGCCAGCAGTTACTCTAGAGGATACGGCGGGGAGCTGTTTTTT
TRBJ2-4	.	.	TRBV11-2	CASSEPALLAKNIQYF	TGTGCCAGCAGCGAACCAGCGTTACTAGCCAAAAACATTCAGTACTTC
TRBJ2-7	.	.	TRBV7-9	CASSLTNSYEQYF	TGTGCCAGCAGCCTGACTAACTCCTACGAGCAGTACTTC
TRBJ1-5	.	TRBD1	TRBV6-4	CASSLDMWDRVHQPQHF	TGTGCCAGCAGCCTTGACATGTGGGACAGGGTACATCAGCCCCAGCATTTT
TRBJ2-7	many	TRBD1	TRBV5-8	CASSLAIQGADEQYF	TGTGCCAGCAGCTTGGCGATTCAGGGGGCGGACGAGCAGTACTTC
TRBJ2-1	many	TRBD2	TRBV20-1	CGGGRRGEQFF	TGCGGTGGCGGGAGAAGGGGTGAGCAGTTCTTC
TRBJ2-7	many	TRBD1	TRBV2	CASSPDRRNSYEQYF	TGTGCCAGCAGTCCGGACAGGCGGAACTCCTACGAGCAGTACTTC
TRBJ2-1	many	.	TRBV29-1	CSVEEWGPGQFF	TGCAGCGTTGAAGAATGGGGACCGGGGCAGTTCTTC
TRBJ2-3	many	TRBD2	TRBV6-6	CASTTRREVGDTQYF	TGTGCCAGCACGACCCGGCGGGAGGTGGGAGATACGCAGTATTTT
TRBJ2-1	many	.	TRBV11-2	CASSLSNEQFF	TGTGCCAGCAGCCTTAGCAATGAGCAGTTCTTC
TRBJ1-6	many	.	TRBV28	CASSPSSSYNSPLHF	TGTGCCAGCAGCCCGTCGAGCTCCTATAATTCACCCCTCCACTTT
TRBJ2-5	.	.	TRBV5-1	CASTGQETQYF	TGCGCCAGCACGGGTCAGGAGACCCAGTACTTC